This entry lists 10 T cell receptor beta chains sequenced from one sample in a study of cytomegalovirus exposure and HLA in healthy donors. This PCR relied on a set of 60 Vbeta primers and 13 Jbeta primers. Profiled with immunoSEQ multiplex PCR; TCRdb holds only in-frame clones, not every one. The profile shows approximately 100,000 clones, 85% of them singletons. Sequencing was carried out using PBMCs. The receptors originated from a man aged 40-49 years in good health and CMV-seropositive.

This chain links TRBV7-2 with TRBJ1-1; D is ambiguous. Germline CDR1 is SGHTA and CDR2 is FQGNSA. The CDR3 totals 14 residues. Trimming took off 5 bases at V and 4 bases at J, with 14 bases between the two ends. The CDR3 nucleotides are TGTGCCAGCAGCCAGAGGCTGGGGAGCACTGAAGCTTTCTTT. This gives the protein CASSQRLGSTEAFF.

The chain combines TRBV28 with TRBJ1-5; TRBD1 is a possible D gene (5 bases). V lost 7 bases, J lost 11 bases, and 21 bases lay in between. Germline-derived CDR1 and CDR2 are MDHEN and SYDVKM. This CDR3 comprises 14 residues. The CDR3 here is CASTLGTPVVAQHF. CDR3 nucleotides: TGTGCCAGCACTCTCGGGACTCCTGTTGTGGCCCAGCATTTT.

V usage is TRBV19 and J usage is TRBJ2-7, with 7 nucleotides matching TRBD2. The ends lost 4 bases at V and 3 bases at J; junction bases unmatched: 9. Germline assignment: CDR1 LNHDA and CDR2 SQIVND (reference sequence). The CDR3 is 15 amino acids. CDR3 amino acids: CASSTSAGVVYEQYF. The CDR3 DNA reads TGTGCCAGTAGTACTTCTGCGGGAGTCGTCTACGAGCAGTACTTC.

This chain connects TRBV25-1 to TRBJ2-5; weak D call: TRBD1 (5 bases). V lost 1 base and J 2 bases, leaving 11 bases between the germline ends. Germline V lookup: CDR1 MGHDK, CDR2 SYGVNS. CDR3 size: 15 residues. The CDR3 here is CASSEFQGAQETQYF. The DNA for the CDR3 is TGTGCCAGCAGTGAATTCCAAGGGGCACAAGAGACCCAGTACTTC.

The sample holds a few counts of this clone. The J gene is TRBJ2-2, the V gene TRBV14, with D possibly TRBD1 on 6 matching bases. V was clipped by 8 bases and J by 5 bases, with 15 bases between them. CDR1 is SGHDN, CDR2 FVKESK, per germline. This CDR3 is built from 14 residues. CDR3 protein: CASSTGWYTGELFF. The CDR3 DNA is TGTGCCAGCTCCACAGGGTGGTATACCGGGGAGCTGTTTTTT.

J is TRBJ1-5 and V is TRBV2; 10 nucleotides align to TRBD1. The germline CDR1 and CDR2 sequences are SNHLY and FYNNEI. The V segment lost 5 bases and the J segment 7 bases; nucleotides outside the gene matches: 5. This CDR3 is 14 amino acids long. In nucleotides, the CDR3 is TGTGCCAGCAGTCCGGACAGGGGGTTACAGCCCCAGCATTTT. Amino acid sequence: CASSPDRGLQPQHF.

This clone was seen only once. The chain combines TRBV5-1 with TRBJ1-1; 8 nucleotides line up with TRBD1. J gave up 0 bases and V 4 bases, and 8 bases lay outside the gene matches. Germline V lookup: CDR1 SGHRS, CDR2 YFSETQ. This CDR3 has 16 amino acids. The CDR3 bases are TGCGCCAGCAGCGCCGACAGGGGAAATATGAACACTGAAGCTTTCTTT. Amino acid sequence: CASSADRGNMNTEAFF.

DNA for the CDR3: TGTGCCAGCAGCTTTAGCACAGGTTCACCCCTCCACTTT. Translation gives CASSFSTGSPLHF. J is TRBJ1-6 and V is TRBV7-8; tentative D call: TRBD1 (5 bases). V was shortened by 3 bases and J by 9 bases, with 9 bases between the two germline ends. Germline V lookup: CDR1 SGHVS, CDR2 FQNEAQ. The CDR3 length is 13 residues.

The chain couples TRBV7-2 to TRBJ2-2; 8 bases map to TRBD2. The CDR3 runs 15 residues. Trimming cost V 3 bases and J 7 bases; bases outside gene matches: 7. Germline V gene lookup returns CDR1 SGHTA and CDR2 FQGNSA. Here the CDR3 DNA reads TGTGCCAGCAGCTTCTTAGCGGGGCCGAACGGGGAGCTGTTTTTT. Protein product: CASSFLAGPNGELFF.

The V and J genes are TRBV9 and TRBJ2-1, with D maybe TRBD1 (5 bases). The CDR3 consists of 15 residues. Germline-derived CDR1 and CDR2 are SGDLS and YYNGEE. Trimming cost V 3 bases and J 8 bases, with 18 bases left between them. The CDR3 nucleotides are TGTGCCAGCAGCGGAGGTAACGGGCAGGGCTATGAGCAGTTCTTC. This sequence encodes CASSGGNGQGYEQFF.